These T cell receptor beta chains were read from a single sample in a study of T-cell reconstitution after alpha-beta-depleted transplantation in children. TCRdb analysed the PCR reads with MiXCR anew, one entry per CDR3 protein. Of 600,000 to 700,000 distinct CDR3 sequences in the sample, roughly 17% were seen once. The input for sequencing was PBMCs from the stem cell graft donor, taken from the stem cell graft. The receptors derive from a human donor who donated a stem cell graft to a child with acute myeloid leukemia. Both conserved end residues are part of each CDR3.

V: TRBV11-2
J: TRBJ2-1
length: 15
CDR3: CASSLRGPIRNEQFF

V: TRBV12-3/TRBV12-4
J: TRBJ2-1
length: 16
CDR3: CASSLPGTAAYNEQFF

V: TRBV7-9
J: TRBJ2-2
length: 13
CDR3: CASSFSSEGDLFF

V: TRBV25-1
J: TRBJ2-3
length: 13
CDR3: CASSRGRKDTQYF

V: TRBV28
J: TRBJ2-6
length: 15
CDR3: CASGLLDAGANVLTF

V: TRBV5-5
J: TRBJ1-1
length: 12
CDR3: CASSSIAPEAFF

V: TRBV7-2
J: TRBJ1-5
length: 15
CDR3: CASSSSAGSNQPQHF

V: TRBV20-1
J: TRBJ1-1
length: 12
CDR3: CSAKGSRTEAFF

V: TRBV9
J: TRBJ1-4
length: 15
CDR3: CASSASTGRGEKLFF

V: TRBV12-3/TRBV12-4
J: TRBJ2-1
length: 19
CDR3: CASSFTSGGFHTPNNEQFF

V: TRBV29-1
J: TRBJ1-4
length: 11
CDR3: CSVVAGEKLFF

V: TRBV7-9
J: TRBJ1-1
length: 14
CDR3: CASSSPAMNTEAFF